This is a list of T cell receptor beta chains from one sample in a study of cytomegalovirus exposure and HLA in healthy donors. Clones were sequenced by immunoSEQ multiplex PCR, and TCRdb holds only the in-frame ones, with some missing. Of 250,000 or so clones in the sample, around 90% are singletons; the top ten hold 1.5% to 2%. The specimen sequenced was PBMCs. Source of these receptors: a girl aged 2-9 years in good health and CMV-seronegative. Each CDR3 is given with its conserved first and last residue. A D gene is named only where the DNA matches it firmly.

v_call: TRBV11-2
cdr3_length: 14
d_call: .
cdr3_aa: CASSFSGWNGELFF

v_call: TRBV10-1
cdr3_length: 17
d_call: .
cdr3_aa: CANSTGRRGYSNQPQHF

v_call: TRBV4-1
cdr3_length: 17
d_call: TRBD1
cdr3_aa: CASSQDQGQGLTGELFF

v_call: TRBV7-3
cdr3_length: 13
d_call: .
cdr3_aa: CASSLNFRTEAFF

v_call: TRBV5-1
cdr3_length: 12
d_call: .
cdr3_aa: CASKKQEDEQYF

v_call: TRBV7-6
cdr3_length: 15
d_call: .
cdr3_aa: CASSLVGGLGTEAFF

v_call: TRBV9
cdr3_length: 17
d_call: TRBD2
cdr3_aa: CASSVDPGLAGRDTQYF

v_call: TRBV19
cdr3_length: 17
d_call: TRBD1
cdr3_aa: CASSSTSGTGNTGELFF

v_call: TRBV5-1
cdr3_length: 15
d_call: TRBD2
cdr3_aa: CASSLDGSSGGEQYF

v_call: TRBV15
cdr3_length: 15
d_call: TRBD2
cdr3_aa: CATRLAGGPDYEQYF

v_call: TRBV15
cdr3_length: 14
d_call: TRBD1
cdr3_aa: CATSSGTGSGEQYF

v_call: TRBV5-1
cdr3_length: 16
d_call: TRBD2
cdr3_aa: CASSYPGLAGTDTQYF

v_call: TRBV6-1
cdr3_length: 18
d_call: TRBD2
cdr3_aa: CASSEVGRTSGEAGELFF

v_call: TRBV5-1
cdr3_length: 13
d_call: .
cdr3_aa: CASSLRTLETQYF

v_call: TRBV6-5
cdr3_length: 15
d_call: TRBD1
cdr3_aa: CASRIDRGRDSPLHF

v_call: TRBV15
cdr3_length: 13
d_call: .
cdr3_aa: CATSRDSDSPLHF

v_call: TRBV7-7
cdr3_length: 13
d_call: TRBD1
cdr3_aa: CASSVTGVETQYF

v_call: TRBV7-9
cdr3_length: 13
d_call: .
cdr3_aa: CSSSRGSTYEQYF

v_call: TRBV7-8
cdr3_length: 16
d_call: .
cdr3_aa: CASSSRQYHSNQPQHF

v_call: TRBV19
cdr3_length: 15
d_call: TRBD1
cdr3_aa: CASRGAGTGGFEQYF

v_call: TRBV6-1
cdr3_length: 16
d_call: TRBD1
cdr3_aa: CASSGDRGPGANVLTF

v_call: TRBV5-1
cdr3_length: 17
d_call: .
cdr3_aa: CASSLAWSAGRTGELFF

v_call: TRBV11-2
cdr3_length: 15
d_call: TRBD2
cdr3_aa: CASSPRTSASYEQYF

v_call: TRBV19
cdr3_length: 15
d_call: .
cdr3_aa: CASSIGTGSYNEQFF

v_call: TRBV7-8
cdr3_length: 15
d_call: .
cdr3_aa: CASSPTRYFDYEQYF

v_call: TRBV12-2
cdr3_length: 15
d_call: .
cdr3_aa: CASRLTRDRDQPQHF

v_call: TRBV9
cdr3_length: 14
d_call: .
cdr3_aa: CASRLTGDTGELFF

v_call: TRBV28
cdr3_length: 17
d_call: .
cdr3_aa: CAISPGPPADWFYGYTF

v_call: TRBV5-1
cdr3_length: 12
d_call: .
cdr3_aa: CASSLDFYEQFF

v_call: TRBV6-6
cdr3_length: 15
d_call: TRBD1
cdr3_aa: CASSYGDRGRDGYTF

v_call: TRBV7-9
cdr3_length: 13
d_call: TRBD1
cdr3_aa: CASSLGQGGGYTF

v_call: TRBV27
cdr3_length: 17
d_call: .
cdr3_aa: CASSLRASGSMGGELFF

v_call: TRBV19
cdr3_length: 13
d_call: .
cdr3_aa: CASSRAINEKLFF

v_call: TRBV5-4
cdr3_length: 15
d_call: .
cdr3_aa: CASNLMGIPNYGYTF

v_call: TRBV6-5
cdr3_length: 14
d_call: .
cdr3_aa: CASSYSQGTQPQHF

v_call: TRBV6-5
cdr3_length: 14
d_call: .
cdr3_aa: CASSYLQGQETQYF

v_call: TRBV4-1
cdr3_length: 16
d_call: .
cdr3_aa: CASSPRSDRPSYEQYF

v_call: TRBV6-5
cdr3_length: 12
d_call: .
cdr3_aa: CASSAGVDEQYF

v_call: TRBV2
cdr3_length: 15
d_call: TRBD2
cdr3_aa: CASSIAGRTQETQYF

v_call: TRBV7-9
cdr3_length: 16
d_call: .
cdr3_aa: CASSLGAGFTSYEQYF

v_call: TRBV7-3
cdr3_length: 13
d_call: .
cdr3_aa: CASSSGVQETQYF

v_call: TRBV7-9
cdr3_length: 12
d_call: .
cdr3_aa: CARGTTTYEQYF

v_call: TRBV5-1
cdr3_length: 14
d_call: .
cdr3_aa: CASSLDPGAYEQYF

v_call: TRBV6-1
cdr3_length: 17
d_call: TRBD1
cdr3_aa: CASSERSDRELNYGYTF